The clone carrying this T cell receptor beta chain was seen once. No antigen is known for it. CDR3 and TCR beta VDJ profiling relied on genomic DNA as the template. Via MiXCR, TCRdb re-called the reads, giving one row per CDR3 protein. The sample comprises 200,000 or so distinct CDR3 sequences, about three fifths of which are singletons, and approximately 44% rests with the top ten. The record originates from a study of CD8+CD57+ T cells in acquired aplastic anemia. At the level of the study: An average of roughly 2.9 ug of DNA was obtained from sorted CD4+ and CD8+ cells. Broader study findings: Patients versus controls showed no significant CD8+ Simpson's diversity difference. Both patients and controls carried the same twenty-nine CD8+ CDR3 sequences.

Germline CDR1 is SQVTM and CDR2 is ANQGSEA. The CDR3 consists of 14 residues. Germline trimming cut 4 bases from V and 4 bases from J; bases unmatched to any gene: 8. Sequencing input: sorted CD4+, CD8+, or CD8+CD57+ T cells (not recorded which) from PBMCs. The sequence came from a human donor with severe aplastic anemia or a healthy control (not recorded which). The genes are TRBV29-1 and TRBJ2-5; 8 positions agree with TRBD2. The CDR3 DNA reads TGCAGCGTTGTGGGGACTAGAGGCATAGAGACCCAGTACTTC. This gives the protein CSVVGTRGIETQYF.